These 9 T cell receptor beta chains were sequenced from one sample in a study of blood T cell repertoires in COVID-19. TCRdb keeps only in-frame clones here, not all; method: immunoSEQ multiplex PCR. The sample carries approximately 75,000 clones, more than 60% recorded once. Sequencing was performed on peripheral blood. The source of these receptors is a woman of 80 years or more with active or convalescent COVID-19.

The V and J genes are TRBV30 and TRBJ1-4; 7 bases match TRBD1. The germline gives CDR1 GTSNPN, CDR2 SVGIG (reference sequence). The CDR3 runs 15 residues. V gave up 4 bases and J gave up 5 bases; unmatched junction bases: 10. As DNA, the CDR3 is TGTGCCTGGAATTCATTACAGGGGTCGAATGAAAAACTGTTTTTT. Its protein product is CAWNSLQGSNEKLFF.

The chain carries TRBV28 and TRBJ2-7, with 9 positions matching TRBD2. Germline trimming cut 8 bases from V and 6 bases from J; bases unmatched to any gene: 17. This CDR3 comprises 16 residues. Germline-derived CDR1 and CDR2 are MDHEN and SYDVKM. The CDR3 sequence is CASPTRIAGAPREQYF. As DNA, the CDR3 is TGTGCCAGCCCCACCAGGATAGCGGGGGCTCCTCGCGAGCAGTACTTC.

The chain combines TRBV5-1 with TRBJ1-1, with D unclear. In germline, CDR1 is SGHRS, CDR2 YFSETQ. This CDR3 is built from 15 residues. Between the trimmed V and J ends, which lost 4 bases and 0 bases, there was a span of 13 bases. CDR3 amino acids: CASSPGGPVNTEAFF. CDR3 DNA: TGCGCCAGCAGCCCCGGAGGTCCAGTGAACACTGAAGCTTTCTTT.

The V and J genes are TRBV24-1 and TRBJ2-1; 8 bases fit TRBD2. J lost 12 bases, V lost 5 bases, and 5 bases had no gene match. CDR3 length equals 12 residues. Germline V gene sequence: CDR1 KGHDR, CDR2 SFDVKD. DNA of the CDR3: TGTGCCACCAGTGGGCGGGGGGTCGTGCAGTTCTTC. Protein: CATSGRGVVQFF.

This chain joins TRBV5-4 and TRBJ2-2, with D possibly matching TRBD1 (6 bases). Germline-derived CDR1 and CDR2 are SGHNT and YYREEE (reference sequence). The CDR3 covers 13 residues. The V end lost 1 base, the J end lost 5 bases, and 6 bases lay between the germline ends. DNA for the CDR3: TGTGCCAGCAGCTTGACAGGGACCGGGGAGCTGTTTTTT. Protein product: CASSLTGTGELFF.

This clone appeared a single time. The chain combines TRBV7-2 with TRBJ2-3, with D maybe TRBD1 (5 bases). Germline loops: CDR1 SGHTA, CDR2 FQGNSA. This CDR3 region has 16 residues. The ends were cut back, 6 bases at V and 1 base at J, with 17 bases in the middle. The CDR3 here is CASRKNQGKGTDTQYF. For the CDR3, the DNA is TGTGCCAGCAGAAAAAACCAGGGAAAGGGCACAGATACGCAGTATTTT.

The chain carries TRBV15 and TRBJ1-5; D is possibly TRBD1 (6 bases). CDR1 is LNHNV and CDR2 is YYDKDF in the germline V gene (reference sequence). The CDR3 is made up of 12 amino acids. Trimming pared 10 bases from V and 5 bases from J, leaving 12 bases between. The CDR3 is CASSGADQPQHF. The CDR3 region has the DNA TGTGCCAGTTCAGGGGCAGATCAGCCCCAGCATTTT. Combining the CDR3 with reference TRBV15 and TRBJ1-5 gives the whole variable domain DAMVIQNPRYQVTQFGKPVTLSCSQTLNHNVMYWYQQKSSQAPKLLFHYYDKDFNNEADTPDNFQSRRPNTSFCFLDIRSPGLGDTAMYLCASSGADQPQHFGDGTRLSIL.

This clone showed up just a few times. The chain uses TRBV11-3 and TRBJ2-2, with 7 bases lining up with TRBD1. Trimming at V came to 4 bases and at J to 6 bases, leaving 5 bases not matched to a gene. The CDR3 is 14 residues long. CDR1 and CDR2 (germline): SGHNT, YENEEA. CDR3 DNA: TGTGCCAGCAGCTCTGACAGGGTTCCCGGGGAGCTGTTTTTT. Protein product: CASSSDRVPGELFF.

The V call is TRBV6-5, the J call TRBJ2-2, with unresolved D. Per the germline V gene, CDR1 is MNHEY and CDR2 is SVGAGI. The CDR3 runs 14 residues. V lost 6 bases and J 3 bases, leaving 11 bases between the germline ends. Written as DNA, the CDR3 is TGTGCCAGCAGGCCGACACCTGACACCGGGGAGCTGTTTTTT. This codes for CASRPTPDTGELFF.